This T cell receptor (beta chain) is from a study of human T cells and chemical hapten exposure. Across the study: TCR yield per sample varied, mainly due to pooled library volumes. Regarding the study as a whole: Sensitization with DPC brought no change to TCRs above 1 in 1000 in frequency.

A few counts support this clonotype. Its target is not known. Time point: patch test 3, about 24 weeks after DPC sensitization. The sample's treatment: therapeutic diphenylcyclopropenone sensitization with weekly scalp DPC. Blood draws came first, before each patch test. RNA extraction used unfractionated whole blood as the source of total RNA. TCRdb re-analysed the RACE reads in MiXCR, keeping a single row per CDR3 protein. The profile shows some 110,000 distinct CDR3 sequences, roughly 12% of them singletons. The clonotype comes from a woman between 50 and 59 years old with alopecia areata. Some clones in this sample may be carry-over from other donors' samples. The sequencing here drew on whole blood, taken in connection with sensitization to the hapten diphenylcyclopropenone (DPC).

The CDR3 loop reads CSASPRGINEKLFF. CDR3 DNA sequence: TGCAGTGCTTCCCCTCGGGGGATTAATGAAAAACTGTTTTTT. This chain joins TRBV20-1 and TRBJ1-4; tentative D call: TRBD1 (5 bases). The CDR3 sequence is 14 residues long. Trimming pared 5 bases from V and 4 bases from J, leaving 14 bases between. Per germline, CDR1 DFQATT and CDR2 SNEGSKA (reference sequence).